This passage covers 2 T cell receptor beta chains from one sample sequenced in a study of T-cell memory formation after mild COVID-19. MiXCR, run by TCRdb on the 5' RACE reads, gives a single entry per CDR3 protein. This sample has almost 350,000 distinct CDR3 sequences, with 20% to 25% found just once. Material for sequencing was PBMCs or a T cell subset sorted from them (not recorded which). The receptor source for this set is a man aged 18 to 30 who had mild COVID-19 (a few samples of this study predate the infection). Cell type and time point are not known.

This clonotype has more than one count but fewer than ten. This sequence joins TRBV12-3 or TRBV12-4 and TRBJ2-3; 10 bases fit TRBD2. V gave up 5 bases and J gave up 1 base; unmatched junction bases: 12. This CDR3 has 18 amino acids. CDR3 protein: CASSRRSIAGGGTDTQYF. DNA for the CDR3: TGTGCCAGCAGTCGCCGATCGATAGCGGGGGGAGGCACAGATACGCAGTATTTT.

This clonotype has only a few counts. This chain joins TRBV7-9 and TRBJ1-6; D is undetermined. Germline CDR1 reads SEHNR; CDR2 reads FQNEAQ (reference sequence). V was pared by 6 bases and J by 8 bases, with 8 bases between. This CDR3 is 12 amino acids long. The CDR3 DNA sequence: TGTGCCAGCAGGAAAGGTGATTCACCCCTCCACTTT. It is translated as CASRKGDSPLHF.